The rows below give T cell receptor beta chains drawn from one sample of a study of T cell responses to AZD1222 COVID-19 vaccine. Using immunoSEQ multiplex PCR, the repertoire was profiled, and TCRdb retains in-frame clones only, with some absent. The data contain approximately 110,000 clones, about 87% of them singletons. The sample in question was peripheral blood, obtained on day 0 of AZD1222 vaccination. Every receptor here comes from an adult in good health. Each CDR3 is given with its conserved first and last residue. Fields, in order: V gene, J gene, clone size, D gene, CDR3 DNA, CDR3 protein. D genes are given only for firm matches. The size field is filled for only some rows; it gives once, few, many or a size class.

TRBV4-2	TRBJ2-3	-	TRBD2	TGTGCTAGCAGCCCCTCCCGGGAGGGTACGCAGTATTTT	CASSPSREGTQYF
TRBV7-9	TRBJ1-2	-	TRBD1	TGTGCCAGCAGCACCTGGACAGGGCATTCCTATGGCTACACCTTC	CASSTWTGHSYGYTF
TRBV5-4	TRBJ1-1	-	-	TGTGCCAGCAGCTTGGCGGCAAAACGGGGCACTGAAGCTTTCTTT	CASSLAAKRGTEAFF
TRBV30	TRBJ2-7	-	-	TGTGCCTGGAGTTGGGGGGACGAGCAGTACTTC	CAWSWGDEQYF
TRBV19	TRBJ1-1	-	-	TGTGCCAGTAGCCTTTCGGAGGGTTTGGACACTGAAGCTTTCTTT	CASSLSEGLDTEAFF
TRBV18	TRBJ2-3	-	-	TGTGCCAGCTCGGGACTCCTCACAGATACGCAGTATTTT	CASSGLLTDTQYF
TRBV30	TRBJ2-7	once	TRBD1	TGTGCCTGGAGGACAGGGAGTGCTGGGGCGGATGACGAGCAGTACTTC	CAWRTGSAGADDEQYF
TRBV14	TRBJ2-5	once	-	TGTGCCAGCAGCCAGAACCCGCAAGAGACCCAGTACTTC	CASSQNPQETQYF
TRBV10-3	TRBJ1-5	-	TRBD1	TGTGCCATCAGCGGGGACAGCGATCAGCCCCAGCATTTT	CAISGDSDQPQHF
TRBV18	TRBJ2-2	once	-	TGTGCCAGCTCACCACAGGACGGATTATTAGGATCCGGGGAGCTGTTTTTT	CASSPQDGLLGSGELFF
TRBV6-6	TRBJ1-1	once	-	TGTGCCAGCATCCCTCGCGTGTCGAACACTGAAGCTTTCTTT	CASIPRVSNTEAFF